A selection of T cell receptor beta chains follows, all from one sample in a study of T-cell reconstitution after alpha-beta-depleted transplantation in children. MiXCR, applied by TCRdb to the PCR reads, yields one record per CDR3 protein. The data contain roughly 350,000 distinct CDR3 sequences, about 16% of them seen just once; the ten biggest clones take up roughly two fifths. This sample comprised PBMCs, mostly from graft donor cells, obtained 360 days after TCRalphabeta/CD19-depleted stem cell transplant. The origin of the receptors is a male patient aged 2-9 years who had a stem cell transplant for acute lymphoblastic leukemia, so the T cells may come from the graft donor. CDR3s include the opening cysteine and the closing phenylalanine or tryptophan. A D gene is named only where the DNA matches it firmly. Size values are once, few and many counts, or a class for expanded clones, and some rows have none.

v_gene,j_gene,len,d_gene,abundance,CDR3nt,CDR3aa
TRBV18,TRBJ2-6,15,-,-,TGTGCCAGCTCACCGGGCGGGCCTGGGGCCAACGTCCTGACTTTC,CASSPGGPGANVLTF
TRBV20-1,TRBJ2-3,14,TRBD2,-,TGCAGTGCTCCTTTAGCGGGAGTTTTAGATACGCAGTATTTT,CSAPLAGVLDTQYF
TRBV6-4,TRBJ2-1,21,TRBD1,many,TGTGCCAGCAGCCGCGACAGGGTAAGAGGGGAGCGGCAGACCTCCTACAATGAGCAGTTCTTC,CASSRDRVRGERQTSYNEQFF
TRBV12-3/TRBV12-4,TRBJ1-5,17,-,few,TGTGCCAGCAGTTTGGGGGGGACTCTAGGGGGCAATCAGCCCCAGCATTTT,CASSLGGTLGGNQPQHF
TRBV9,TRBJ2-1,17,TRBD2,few,TGTGCCAGCAGCCCCGGGGCAGCGGGAGGAACTTACAATGAGCAGTTCTTC,CASSPGAAGGTYNEQFF
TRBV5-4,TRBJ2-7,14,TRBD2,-,TGTGCCAGCAGCTTGGATAGCGGGTTCTACGAGCAGTACTTC,CASSLDSGFYEQYF
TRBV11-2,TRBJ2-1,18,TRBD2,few,TGTGCCAGCAGCTTAGTTGGTAGCGGGAGGGCCGGGTACAATGAGCAGTTCTTC,CASSLVGSGRAGYNEQFF
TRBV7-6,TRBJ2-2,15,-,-,TGTGCCAGCAGCTTAGTTGGAGTGAACACCGGGGAGCTGTTTTTT,CASSLVGVNTGELFF
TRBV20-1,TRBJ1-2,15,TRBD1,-,TGCAGTGCTAGCAACCCTGACAGGGGGCTTGATGGCTACACCTTC,CSASNPDRGLDGYTF
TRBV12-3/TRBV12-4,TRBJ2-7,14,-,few,TGTGCCAGCAGTTTATCCCCGACAGCTTACGAGCAGTACTTC,CASSLSPTAYEQYF
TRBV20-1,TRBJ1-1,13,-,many,TGCAGTGCTAGGAGGGGACCTAACACTGAAGCTTTCTTT,CSARRGPNTEAFF
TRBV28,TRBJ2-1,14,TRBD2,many,TGTGCCAGCAGTTTTTGGCGGGAGGAGGTTGAGCAGTTCTTC,CASSFWREEVEQFF
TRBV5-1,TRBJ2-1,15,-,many,TGCGCCAGCAGCTTGGCCGGGAGTGTGGGCAATGAGCAGTTCTTC,CASSLAGSVGNEQFF
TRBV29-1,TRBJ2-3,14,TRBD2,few,TGCAGCGTAGACCGGGCTCTAGCGGAAGATACGCAGTATTTT,CSVDRALAEDTQYF
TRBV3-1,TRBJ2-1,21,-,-,TGTGCCAGCAGCCAAGAGGGTGACCTACAACCGGGAGAGGAGCGGGTATTCGAGCAGTTCTTC,CASSQEGDLQPGEERVFEQFF
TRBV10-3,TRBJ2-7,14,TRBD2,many,TGTGCCATAAGCCCCCCAGCGGGAGGCTACGAGCAGTACTTC,CAISPPAGGYEQYF
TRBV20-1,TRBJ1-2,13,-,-,TGCAGTGCTAGAGTTCCGGTTAACTATGGCTACACCTTC,CSARVPVNYGYTF
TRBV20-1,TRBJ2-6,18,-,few,TGCAGTGCTAGGACGGCGGGGCACGGTTCCAGTGGGGCCAACGTCCTGACTTTC,CSARTAGHGSSGANVLTF
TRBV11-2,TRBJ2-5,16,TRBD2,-,TGTGCCAGTGGGGCATTTCGCGGGAGCCCGTTAGAGACCCAGTACTTC,CASGAFRGSPLETQYF
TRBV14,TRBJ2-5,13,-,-,TGTGCCAGCAGCCAAGACTGGAGGGAGACCCAGTACTTC,CASSQDWRETQYF
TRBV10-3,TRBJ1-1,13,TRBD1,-,TGTGCCATCAGTGAGACAGGGGCGGTTGAAGCTTTCTTT,CAISETGAVEAFF
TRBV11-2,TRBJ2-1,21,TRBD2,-,TGTGCCAGCAGCCAACCCGAACAGGGATTGGGGACTAGCGGTGTCTACAATGAGCAGTTCTTC,CASSQPEQGLGTSGVYNEQFF
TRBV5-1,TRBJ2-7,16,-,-,TGCGCCAGCAGCTTCATCAGGGGACCCGTCGAAAACGAGCAGTACTTC,CASSFIRGPVENEQYF
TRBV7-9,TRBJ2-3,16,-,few,TGTGCCAGCAGCCTCTACCCGACAGGTTCCACAGATACGCAGTATTTT,CASSLYPTGSTDTQYF
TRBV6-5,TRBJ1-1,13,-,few,TGTGCCAGCAGTTACACTCCGAACACTGAAGCTTTCTTT,CASSYTPNTEAFF
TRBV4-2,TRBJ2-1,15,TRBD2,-,TGTGCCAGCAGCCAAGAACGACTAGCTCTCAATGAGCAGTTCTTC,CASSQERLALNEQFF
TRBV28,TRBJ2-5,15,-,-,TGTGCCAGCAGTCAAACCCAACTAGGACAAGAGACCCAGTACTTC,CASSQTQLGQETQYF